This entry concerns a single TCR beta chain. These data are taken from a study of early T cells in non-severe SARS-CoV-2 infection. Study overall: Chains were unpaired, as sequencing was done on bulk RNA from unsorted whole blood.

Individual cDNA molecules were tagged with unique molecular identifiers. TCRdb re-called the 5' RACE reads through MiXCR, storing one row per CDR3 protein. The data show tens of thousands of distinct CDR3 sequences, with 13% seen just once and roughly 9.3% held by the top ten. CDR3 length: 14 residues. Deletions cut 3 bases from V and 4 bases from J, with 12 bases between. CDR1 SGHTA and CDR2 FQGNSA come from the germline V gene. The chain employs TRBV7-2 and TRBJ1-2; the D gene is possibly TRBD1 (5 bases). This sequence was found in an adult who was a healthcare worker with PCR-confirmed SARS-CoV-2 infection or an uninfected control (not recorded which). Sequenced here: whole blood, sampled at baseline. Written as DNA, the CDR3 is TGTGCCAGCAGCTTTAAGGGGACTTCCTATGGCTACACCTTC. Protein sequence: CASSFKGTSYGYTF.